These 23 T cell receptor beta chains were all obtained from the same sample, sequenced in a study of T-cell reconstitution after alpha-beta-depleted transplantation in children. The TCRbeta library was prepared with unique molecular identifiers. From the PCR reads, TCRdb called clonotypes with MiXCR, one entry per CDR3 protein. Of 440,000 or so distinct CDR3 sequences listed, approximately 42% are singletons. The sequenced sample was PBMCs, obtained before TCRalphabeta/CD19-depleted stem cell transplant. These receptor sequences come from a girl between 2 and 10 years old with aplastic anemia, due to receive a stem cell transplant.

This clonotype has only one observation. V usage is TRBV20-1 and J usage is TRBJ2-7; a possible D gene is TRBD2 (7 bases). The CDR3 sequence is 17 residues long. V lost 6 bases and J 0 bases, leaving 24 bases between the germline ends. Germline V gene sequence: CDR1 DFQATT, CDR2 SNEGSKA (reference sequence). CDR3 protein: CSARGGGPGFRSYEQYF. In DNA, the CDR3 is TGCAGTGCCAGGGGCGGGGGTCCGGGATTCCGCTCCTACGAGCAGTACTTC.

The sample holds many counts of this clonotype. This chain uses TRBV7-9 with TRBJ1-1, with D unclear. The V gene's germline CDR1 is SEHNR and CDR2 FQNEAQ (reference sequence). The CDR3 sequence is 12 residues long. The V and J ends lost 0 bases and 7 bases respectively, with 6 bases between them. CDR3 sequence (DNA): TGTGCCAGCAGCTTAGCGAGGATTGAAGCTTTCTTT. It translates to CASSLARIEAFF.

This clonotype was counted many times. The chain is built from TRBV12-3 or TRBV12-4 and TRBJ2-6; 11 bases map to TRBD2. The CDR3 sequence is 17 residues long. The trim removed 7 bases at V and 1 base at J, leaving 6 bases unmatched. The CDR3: CASTPLAGVSGANVLTF. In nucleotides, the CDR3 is TGTGCCAGCACCCCACTAGCGGGAGTTTCTGGGGCCAACGTCCTGACTTTC.

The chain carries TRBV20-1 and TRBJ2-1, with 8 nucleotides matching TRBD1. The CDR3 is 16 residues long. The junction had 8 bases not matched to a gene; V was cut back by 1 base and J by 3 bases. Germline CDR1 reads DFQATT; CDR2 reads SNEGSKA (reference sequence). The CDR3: CSARGQGLPGYNEQFF. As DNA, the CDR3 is TGCAGTGCTAGAGGACAGGGGCTTCCGGGCTACAATGAGCAGTTCTTC.

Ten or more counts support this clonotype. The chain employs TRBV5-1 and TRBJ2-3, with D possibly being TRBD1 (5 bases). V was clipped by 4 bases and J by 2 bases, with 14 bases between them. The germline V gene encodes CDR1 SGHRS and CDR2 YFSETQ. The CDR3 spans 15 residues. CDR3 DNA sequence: TGCGCCAGCAGCGGCCGTTGGGGCCACACAGATACGCAGTATTTT. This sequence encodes CASSGRWGHTDTQYF. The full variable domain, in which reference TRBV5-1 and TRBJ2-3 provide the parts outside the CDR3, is KAGVTQTPRYLIKTRGQQVTLSCSPISGHRSVSWYQQTPGQGLQFLFEYFSETQRNKGNFPGRFSGRQFSNSRSEMNVSTLELGDSALYLCASSGRWGHTDTQYFGPGTRLTVL.

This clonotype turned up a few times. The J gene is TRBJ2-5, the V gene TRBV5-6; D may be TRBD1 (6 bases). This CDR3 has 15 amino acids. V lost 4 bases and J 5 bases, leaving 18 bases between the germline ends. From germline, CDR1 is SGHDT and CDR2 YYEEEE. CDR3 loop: CASSTWGQGEETQYF. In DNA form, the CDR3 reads TGTGCCAGCAGCACATGGGGGCAGGGAGAGGAGACCCAGTACTTC.

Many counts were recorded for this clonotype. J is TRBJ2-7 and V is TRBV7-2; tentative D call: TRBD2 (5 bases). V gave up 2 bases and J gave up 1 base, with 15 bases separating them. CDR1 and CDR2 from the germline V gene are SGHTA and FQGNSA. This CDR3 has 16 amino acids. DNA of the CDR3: TGTGCCAGCAGCTTATCATCCGGGGTCAGGTCCTACGAGCAGTACTTC. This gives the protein CASSLSSGVRSYEQYF.

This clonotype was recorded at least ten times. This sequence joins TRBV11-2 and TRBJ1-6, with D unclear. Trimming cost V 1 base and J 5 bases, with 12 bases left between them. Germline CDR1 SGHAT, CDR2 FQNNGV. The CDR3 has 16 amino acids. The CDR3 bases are TGTGCCAGCAGCTTAGCGCCGGCGGGGAATAATTCACCCCTCCACTTT. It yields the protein CASSLAPAGNNSPLHF.

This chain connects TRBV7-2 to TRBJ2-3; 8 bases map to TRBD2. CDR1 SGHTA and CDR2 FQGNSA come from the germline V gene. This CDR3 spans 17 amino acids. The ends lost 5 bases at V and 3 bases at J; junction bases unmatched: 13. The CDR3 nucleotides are TGTGCCAGCAGCCCAGTCGGAGCGGGAGTGTGGACAGATACGCAGTATTTT. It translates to CASSPVGAGVWTDTQYF.

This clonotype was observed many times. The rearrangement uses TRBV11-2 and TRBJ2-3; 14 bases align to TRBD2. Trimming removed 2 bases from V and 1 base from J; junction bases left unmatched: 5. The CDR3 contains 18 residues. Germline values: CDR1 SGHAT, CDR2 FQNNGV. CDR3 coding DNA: TGTGCCAGCAGCTTACGACTAGCGGGAGGGCCGGGCACAGATACGCAGTATTTT. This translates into CASSLRLAGGPGTDTQYF.

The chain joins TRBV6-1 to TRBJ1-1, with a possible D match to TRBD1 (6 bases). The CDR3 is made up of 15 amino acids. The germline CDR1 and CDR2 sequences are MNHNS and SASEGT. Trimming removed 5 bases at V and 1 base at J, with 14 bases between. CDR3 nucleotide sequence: TGTGCCAGCAGTCCTACGGACAGATGGAACACTGAAGCTTTCTTT. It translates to CASSPTDRWNTEAFF.

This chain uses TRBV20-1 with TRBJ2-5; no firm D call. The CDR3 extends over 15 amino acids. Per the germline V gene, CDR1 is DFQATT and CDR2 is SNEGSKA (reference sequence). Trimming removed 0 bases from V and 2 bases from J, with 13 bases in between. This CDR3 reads CSARDQATFQETQYF. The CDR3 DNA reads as TGCAGTGCTAGAGATCAAGCTACCTTTCAAGAGACCCAGTACTTC.

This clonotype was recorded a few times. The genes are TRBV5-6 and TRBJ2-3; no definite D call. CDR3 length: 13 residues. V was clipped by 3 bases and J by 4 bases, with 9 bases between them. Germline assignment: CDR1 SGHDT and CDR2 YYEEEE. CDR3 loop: CASSSGLSDTQYF. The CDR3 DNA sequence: TGTGCCAGCAGCTCGGGTTTGTCAGATACGCAGTATTTT.

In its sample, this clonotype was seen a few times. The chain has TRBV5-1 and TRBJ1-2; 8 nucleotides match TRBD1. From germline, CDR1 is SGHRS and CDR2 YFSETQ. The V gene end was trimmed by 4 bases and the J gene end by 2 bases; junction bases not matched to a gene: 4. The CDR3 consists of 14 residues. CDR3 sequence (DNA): TGCGCCAGCAGCCCGTGGACAGGGAACTATGGCTACACCTTC. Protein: CASSPWTGNYGYTF.

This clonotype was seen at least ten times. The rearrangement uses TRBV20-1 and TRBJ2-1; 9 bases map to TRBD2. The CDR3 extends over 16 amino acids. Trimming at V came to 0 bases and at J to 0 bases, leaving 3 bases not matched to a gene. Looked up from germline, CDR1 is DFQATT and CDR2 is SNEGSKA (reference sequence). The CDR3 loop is CSARDSGSPSYNEQFF. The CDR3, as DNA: TGCAGTGCTAGAGATAGCGGGAGCCCCTCCTACAATGAGCAGTTCTTC.

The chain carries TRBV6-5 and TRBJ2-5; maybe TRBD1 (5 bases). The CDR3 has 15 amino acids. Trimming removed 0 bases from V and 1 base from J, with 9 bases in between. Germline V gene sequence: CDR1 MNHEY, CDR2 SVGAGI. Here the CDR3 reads CASSYSPRVQETQYF. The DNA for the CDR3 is TGTGCCAGCAGTTACTCCCCCAGGGTCCAAGAGACCCAGTACTTC.

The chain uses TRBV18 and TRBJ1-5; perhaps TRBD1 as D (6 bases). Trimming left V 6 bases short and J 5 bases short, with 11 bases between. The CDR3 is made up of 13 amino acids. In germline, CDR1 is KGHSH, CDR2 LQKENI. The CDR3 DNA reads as TGTGCCAGCTCGATGACAGGCTATCAGCCCCAGCATTTT. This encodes CASSMTGYQPQHF.

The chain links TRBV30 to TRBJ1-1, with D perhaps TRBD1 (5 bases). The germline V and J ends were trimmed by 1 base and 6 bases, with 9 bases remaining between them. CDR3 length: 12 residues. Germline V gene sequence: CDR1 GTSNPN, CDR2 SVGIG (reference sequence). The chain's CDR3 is CAWSDGAPEAFF. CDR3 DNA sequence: TGTGCCTGGAGTGATGGGGCTCCTGAAGCTTTCTTT.

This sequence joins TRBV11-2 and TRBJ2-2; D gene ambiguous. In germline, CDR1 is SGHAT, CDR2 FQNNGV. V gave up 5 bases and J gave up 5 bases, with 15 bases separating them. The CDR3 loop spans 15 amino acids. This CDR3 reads CASSPRPGRTGELFF. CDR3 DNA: TGTGCCAGCAGCCCACGGCCAGGCAGGACCGGGGAGCTGTTTTTT.

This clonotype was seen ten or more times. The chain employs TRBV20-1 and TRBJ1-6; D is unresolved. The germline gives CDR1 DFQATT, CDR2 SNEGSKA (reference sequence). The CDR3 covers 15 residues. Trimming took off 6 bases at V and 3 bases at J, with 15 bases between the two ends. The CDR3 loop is CSALREQIYNSPLHF. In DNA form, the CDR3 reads TGCAGTGCCCTAAGGGAACAGATCTATAATTCACCCCTCCACTTT.

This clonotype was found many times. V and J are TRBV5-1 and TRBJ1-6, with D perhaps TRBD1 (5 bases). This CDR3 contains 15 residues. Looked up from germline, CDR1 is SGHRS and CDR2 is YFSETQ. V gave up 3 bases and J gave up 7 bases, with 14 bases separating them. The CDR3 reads CASSSGTGENSPLHF. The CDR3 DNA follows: TGCGCCAGCAGCTCCGGGACTGGAGAGAATTCACCCCTCCACTTT.

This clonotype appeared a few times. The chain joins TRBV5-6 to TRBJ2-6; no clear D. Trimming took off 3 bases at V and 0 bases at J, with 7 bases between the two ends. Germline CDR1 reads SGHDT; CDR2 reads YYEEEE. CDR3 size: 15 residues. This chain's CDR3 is CASSSLRSGANVLTF. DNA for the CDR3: TGTGCCAGCAGCTCTCTCCGCTCTGGGGCCAACGTCCTGACTTTC.

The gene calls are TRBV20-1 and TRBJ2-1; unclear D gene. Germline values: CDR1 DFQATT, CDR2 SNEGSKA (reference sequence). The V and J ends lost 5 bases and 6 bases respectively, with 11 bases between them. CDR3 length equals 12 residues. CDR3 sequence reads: CSASHRVNEQFF. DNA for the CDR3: TGCAGTGCTTCTCATAGGGTCAATGAGCAGTTCTTC.